This T cell receptor beta chain is drawn from a study of immune characterization of retroperitoneal liposarcoma. Points on this clonotype: One end of the junction fails to match germline, which may point to a read error.

MiXCR, applied by TCRdb to the PCR reads, yields one record per CDR3 protein. This table has around 1,400 distinct CDR3 sequences, about 47% appearing once. From germline, CDR1 is MNHEY and CDR2 SMNVEV (reference sequence). The CDR3 has 14 amino acids. J is TRBJ2-5 and V is TRBV27; 12 bases line up with TRBD2. The TCR originated in a female donor with retroperitoneal liposarcoma. Material: tumor tissue. This chain's CDR3 is CASSPARTSGTLLF. CDR3 in DNA: TGTGCCAGCAGTCCCGCTCGGACTAGCGGGACTCTGCTCTTC.